The 20 T cell receptor beta chains below were found in one sample sequenced in a study of T cells in women clearing cervical HPV infection. Assay: immunoSEQ multiplex PCR; the TCRdb copy retains only in-frame clones and omits some. Its clone listing holds about 32,000 clones. Sequencing input: blood buffy coat. Receptors were obtained from a woman aged 18 to 75 with a cervical HPV16 infection that either progressed to CIN3+ or cleared (not recorded which).

A remark on this clone: The read ends 3 residues before the CDR3 terminus; that terminus is restored from the germline J gene. J is TRBJ1-1 and V is TRBV20-1; no firm D call. The germline CDR1 and CDR2 sequences are DFQATT and SNEGSKA (reference sequence). V gave up 3 bases and J gave up 1 base, with 6 bases separating them. The CDR3 has 12 amino acids. CDR3: CSASAGNTEAFF. Partial CDR3 DNA: TGCAGTGCTAGCGCAGGGAACACTGAA.

CDR3: CASSPTGQGTSNEKLFF. Partial CDR3 DNA: TGCGCCAGCAGCCCGACCGGACAGGGTACGAGTAATGAAAAA. The chain employs TRBV4-1 and TRBJ1-4; 8 nucleotides match TRBD1. Read coverage stops 3 residues before the CDR3 terminus; the germline J gene supplies the remainder. This CDR3 spans 17 amino acids. Germline V CDR1 and CDR2: MGHRA, YSYEKL. V shed 4 bases, J shed 4 bases, and the junction held 11 bases outside the gene matches.

Concerning this clone itself: The read is 3 residues too short to cover the CDR3 end, so that end is filled in from the germline J gene. This chain connects TRBV20-1 to TRBJ1-1, with TRBD1 as a possible D gene (5 bases). CDR1 and CDR2 (germline): DFQATT, SNEGSKA (reference sequence). V lost 5 bases and J 2 bases, leaving 18 bases between the germline ends. CDR3 size: 15 residues. The sequenced part of the CDR3 DNA is TGCAGTGCTCGGGGGTCCTCTTCCTATAACACTGAA. Residues: CSARGSSSYNTE. The full CDR3 reads CSARGSSSYNTEAFF.

This chain's CDR3 is CASSLLALQESEQYF. Incomplete CDR3 DNA: TGTGCCAGCAGCTTACTCGCGCTACAGGAGAGCGAG. The chain uses TRBV7-9 and TRBJ2-7; D is perhaps TRBD1 (5 bases). The CDR3 extends 3 residues past the end of the read, so its final part is completed from the germline J gene. V was pared by 2 bases and J by 6 bases, with 17 bases between. Per germline, CDR1 SEHNR and CDR2 FQNEAQ (reference sequence). This CDR3 is 15 amino acids long.

On this clone itself: The read gets to within 3 residues of the CDR3 end, and the germline J gene fills in the rest. V gene TRBV7-2 combines with J gene TRBJ1-2; D is ambiguous. The CDR3 loop spans 15 amino acids. Looked up from germline, CDR1 is SGHTA and CDR2 is FQGNSA. The CDR3: CASSLLNLGTDTYTF. The CDR3 bases that were read are TGTGCCAGCAGCTTACTGAATTTGGGCACAGATACC.

A word on this clone: The read is 3 residues too short to cover the CDR3 end, so that end is filled in from the germline J gene. V usage is TRBV20-1 and J usage is TRBJ2-5; 8 bases fit TRBD2. This CDR3 spans 17 amino acids. Germline assignment: CDR1 DFQATT and CDR2 SNEGSKA (reference sequence). Germline trimming cut 3 bases from V and 5 bases from J; bases unmatched to any gene: 17. CDR3 bases read: TGCAGTGCTAGGGAGCCGGCGGGACGGGGGGGCCGGGAGACC. Translating gives CSAREPAGRGGRET. The complete CDR3 sequence is CSAREPAGRGGRETQYF.

On this clone itself: Read coverage stops 3 residues before the CDR3 terminus; the germline J gene supplies the remainder. The rearrangement uses TRBV10-3 and TRBJ2-3; D tentatively reads TRBD1 or TRBD2 (5 bases each). The CDR3 covers 14 residues. The V gene's germline CDR1 is ENHRY and CDR2 SYGVKD. Incomplete CDR3 DNA: TGTGCCATCAGTGAGCTACGAGGGGAAGAGACG. It yields the protein CAISELRGEET. The CDR3 as a whole reads CAISELRGEETQYF.

Concerning this clone itself: The CDR3 extends 3 residues past the end of the read, so its final part is completed from the germline J gene. V usage is TRBV11-2 and J usage is TRBJ2-1; D perhaps matches TRBD1 (5 bases). Germline lookup yields CDR1 SGHAT and CDR2 FQNNGV. CDR3 length: 15 amino acids. Trimming cost V 4 bases and J 5 bases, with 15 bases left between them. The CDR3 spells CASSSQGKGNNEQFF. The sequenced CDR3 bases are TGTGCCAGCAGCTCGCAGGGTAAGGGTAACAATGAG.

About this clone: Read sequence stops 3 residues before the CDR3 end, and the germline J gene provides the missing end. The gene calls are TRBV19 and TRBJ1-1, with TRBD1 as a possible D gene (6 bases). Per germline, CDR1 LNHDA and CDR2 SQIVND (reference sequence). Trimming left V 7 bases short and J 1 base short, with 7 bases between. CDR3 length equals 12 residues. CDR3 sequence: CASKQGNTEAFF. The DNA read from the CDR3 is TGTGCCAGTAAACAGGGGAACACTGAA.

Points on this clone: The read comes to an end 3 residues before the CDR3 does, leaving the germline J gene to fill in the end. The chain joins TRBV27 to TRBJ2-7, with TRBD1 identical over 10 bases. With 4 bases clipped from V and 2 bases from J, the junction kept 5 bases outside the gene matches. CDR1 and CDR2 from the germline V gene are MNHEY and SMNVEV (reference sequence). There are 15 residues in the CDR3. The CDR3 loop is CASSYRDRGTYEQYF. CDR3 DNA, as far as it was read: TGTGCCAGCAGTTACCGGGACAGGGGCACCTACGAG.

Worth noting for this clone: The observed sequence ends 3 residues before the CDR3 terminus, with the missing tail filled in from the germline J gene. This rearrangement joins TRBV9 to TRBJ2-7; D might be TRBD1 (6 bases). The germline CDR1 and CDR2 sequences are SGDLS and YYNGEE. The CDR3 loop spans 14 amino acids. V was clipped by 5 bases and J by 0 bases, with 12 bases between them. CDR3: CASSPLDSSYEQYF. Partial CDR3 DNA: TGTGCCAGCAGTCCTTTGGACAGCTCCTACGAG.

Notes on this clone: The read comes to an end 3 residues before the CDR3 does, leaving the germline J gene to fill in the end. The chain combines TRBV7-2 with TRBJ2-7; 10 positions match TRBD1. From germline, CDR1 is SGHTA and CDR2 FQGNSA. The ends lost 2 bases at V and 4 bases at J; junction bases unmatched: 2. The CDR3 covers 14 residues. CDR3 in amino acids: CASSLLGQGYEQYF. The covered CDR3 bases are TGTGCCAGCAGCTTACTGGGACAGGGGTACGAG. The full variable domain, completed using reference TRBV7-2 and TRBJ2-7, is GAGVSQSPSNKVTEKGKDVELRCDPISGHTALYWYRQSLGQGLEFLIYFQGNSAPDKSGLPSDRFSAERTGGSVSTLTIQRTQQEDSAVYLCASSLLGQGYEQYFGPGTRLTVT.

Notes on this clone: The observed sequence ends 3 residues before the CDR3 terminus, with the missing tail filled in from the germline J gene. This chain joins TRBV18 and TRBJ2-7; D perhaps matches TRBD1 (6 bases). Germline CDR1 reads KGHSH; CDR2 reads LQKENI. This CDR3 has 15 amino acids. V lost 6 bases, J lost 2 bases, and 17 bases lay in between. CDR3 protein: CASSRALQGTYEQYF. The sequenced CDR3 bases are TGTGCCAGCTCCCGGGCGCTACAGGGTACCTACGAG.

A remark on this clone: The CDR3 end falls 3 residues outside the read, so it is completed with the germline J gene. V gene TRBV6-1 combines with J gene TRBJ2-3; a possible D gene is TRBD2 (7 bases). V gave up 4 bases and J gave up 5 bases, with 16 bases separating them. CDR1 is MNHNS, CDR2 SASEGT, per germline. The CDR3 runs 15 residues. The CDR3: CASSVSAGAIDTQYF. The CDR3 bases that were read are TGTGCCAGCAGTGTCAGTGCGGGGGCGATAGATACG.

With respect to this clone: The read falls 3 residues short of the CDR3 end, and the missing part is taken from the germline J gene. J is TRBJ2-3 and V is TRBV29-1; D possibly corresponds to TRBD2 (7 bases). From germline, CDR1 is SQVTM and CDR2 ANQGSEA. Trimming left V 4 bases short and J 1 base short, with 18 bases between. The CDR3 is made up of 16 amino acids. CDR3 bases read: TGCAGCGTTGGTGGGGGGGGCGGGTTAGGCACAGATACG. It translates to CSVGGGGGLGTDT. In full, the CDR3 is CSVGGGGGLGTDTQYF.

Of note for this clone: The read falls 3 residues short of the CDR3 end, and the missing part is taken from the germline J gene. The V and J genes are TRBV7-8 and TRBJ1-1, with TRBD1 as a possible D gene (6 bases). Germline CDR1 reads SGHVS; CDR2 reads FQNEAQ. The CDR3 sequence is 13 residues long. The ends were cut back, 6 bases at V and 5 bases at J, with 13 bases in the middle. CDR3 DNA (partial): TGTGCCAGCAGTCTAAGACAGGTGACTGAA. It codes for CASSLRQVTE. The whole CDR3 sequence is CASSLRQVTEAFF.

As to this clone: The observed sequence ends 3 residues before the CDR3 terminus, with the missing tail filled in from the germline J gene. The V gene is TRBV7-9, the J gene TRBJ2-7; D possibly corresponds to TRBD2 (5 bases). The CDR3 loop spans 15 amino acids. V was clipped by 2 bases and J by 0 bases, with 11 bases between them. Germline CDR1 and CDR2: SEHNR and FQNEAQ (reference sequence). CDR3 sequence: CASSLLSGSSYEQYF. CDR3 DNA (partial): TGTGCCAGCAGCTTATTAAGCGGATCCTCCTACGAG.

In the case of this clone: From the germline J gene comes the end of the CDR3, since the read stops 3 residues before it. The V gene is TRBV11-2, the J gene TRBJ1-1, with 8 bases fitting TRBD1. CDR3 length equals 12 residues. The V segment lost 5 bases and the J segment 7 bases; nucleotides outside the gene matches: 3. Germline V lookup: CDR1 SGHAT, CDR2 FQNNGV. CDR3 region: CASSRDRGEAFF. CDR3 bases read: TGTGCCAGCAGCCGAGACAGGGGTGAA.

On this clone itself: Coverage ceases 3 residues before the CDR3 finishes, and the germline J gene fills in the end. The rearrangement uses TRBV11-3 and TRBJ2-2; TRBD2 matches at 8 bases. The CDR3 runs to 15 residues. CDR1 and CDR2 (germline): SGHNT, YENEEA. V trimming: 3 bases; J trimming: 1 base; junction bases outside the gene matches: 1. The sequenced part of the CDR3 DNA is TGTGCCAGCAGCTTGGGACTAGGGAACACCGGGGAG. Translating it yields CASSLGLGNTGE. The whole CDR3 region reads CASSLGLGNTGELFF.

As to this clone: Sequencing ends 3 residues short of the CDR3 end; the germline J gene provides the rest. The rearrangement uses TRBV18 and TRBJ2-2; TRBD1 matches at 7 bases. This CDR3 is 17 amino acids long. The trim removed 2 bases at V and 5 bases at J, leaving 11 bases unmatched. Germline V gene lookup returns CDR1 KGHSH and CDR2 LQKENI. The sequenced CDR3 bases are TGTGCCAGCTCACCAAATTTTGGGACAGTCCCTACCGGGGAG. The encoded protein is CASSPNFGTVPTGE. The CDR3 as a whole reads CASSPNFGTVPTGELFF.